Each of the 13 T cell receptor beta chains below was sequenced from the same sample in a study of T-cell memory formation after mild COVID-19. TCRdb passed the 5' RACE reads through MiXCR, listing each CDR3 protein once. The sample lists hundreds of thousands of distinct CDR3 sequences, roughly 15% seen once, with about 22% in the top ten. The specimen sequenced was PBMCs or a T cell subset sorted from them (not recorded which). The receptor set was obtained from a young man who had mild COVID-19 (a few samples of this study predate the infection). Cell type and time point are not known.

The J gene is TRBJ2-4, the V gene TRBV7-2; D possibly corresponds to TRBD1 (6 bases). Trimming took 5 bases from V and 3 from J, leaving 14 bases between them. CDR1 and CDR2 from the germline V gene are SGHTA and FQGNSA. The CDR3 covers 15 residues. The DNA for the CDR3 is TGTGCCAGCAGCCCCCAGGGGATAGGCAAAAACATTCAGTACTTC. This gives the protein CASSPQGIGKNIQYF.

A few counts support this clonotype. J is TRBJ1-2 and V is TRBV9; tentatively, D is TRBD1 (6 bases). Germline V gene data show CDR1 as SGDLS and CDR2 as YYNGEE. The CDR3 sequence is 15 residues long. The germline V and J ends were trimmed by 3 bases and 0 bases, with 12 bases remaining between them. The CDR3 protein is CASSAEGGANYGYTF. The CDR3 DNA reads TGTGCCAGCAGCGCCGAGGGGGGAGCTAACTATGGCTACACCTTC.

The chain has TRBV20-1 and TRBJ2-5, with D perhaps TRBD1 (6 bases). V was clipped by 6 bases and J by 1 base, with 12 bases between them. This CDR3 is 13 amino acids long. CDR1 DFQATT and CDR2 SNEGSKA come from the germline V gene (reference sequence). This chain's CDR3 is CSAILDSQETQYF. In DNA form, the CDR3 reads TGCAGTGCCATATTGGACAGCCAAGAGACCCAGTACTTC.

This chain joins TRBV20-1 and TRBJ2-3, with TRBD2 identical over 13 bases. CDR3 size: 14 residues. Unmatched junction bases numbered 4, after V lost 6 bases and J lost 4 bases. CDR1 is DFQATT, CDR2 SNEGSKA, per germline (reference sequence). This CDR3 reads CSAPLAGGPDTQYF. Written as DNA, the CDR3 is TGCAGTGCGCCACTAGCGGGGGGGCCAGATACGCAGTATTTT.

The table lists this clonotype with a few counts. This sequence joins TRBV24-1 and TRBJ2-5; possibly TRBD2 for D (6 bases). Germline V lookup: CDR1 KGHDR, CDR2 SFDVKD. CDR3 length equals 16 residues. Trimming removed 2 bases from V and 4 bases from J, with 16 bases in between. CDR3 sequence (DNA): TGTGCCACCAGTGATTCCCGGGACTCGGGTCGAGAGACCCAGTACTTC. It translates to CATSDSRDSGRETQYF.

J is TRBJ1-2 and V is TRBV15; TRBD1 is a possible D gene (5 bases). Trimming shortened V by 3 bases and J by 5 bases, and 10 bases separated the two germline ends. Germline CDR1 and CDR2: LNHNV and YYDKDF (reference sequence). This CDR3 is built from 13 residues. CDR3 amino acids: CATSSGTGYGYTF. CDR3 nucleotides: TGTGCCACCAGCAGTGGGACCGGATATGGCTACACCTTC.

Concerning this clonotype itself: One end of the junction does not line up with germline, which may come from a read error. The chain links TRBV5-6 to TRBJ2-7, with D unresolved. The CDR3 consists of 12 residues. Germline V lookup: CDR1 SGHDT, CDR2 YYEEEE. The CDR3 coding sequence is TGTGCCAGCGGACGACGAGGATACGAGCTGTACTTC. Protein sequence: CASGRRGYELYF.

CDR3 loop: CASSLAGADSGNTIYF. The CDR3, as DNA: TGTGCCAGCAGTTTAGCGGGCGCAGACTCTGGAAACACCATATATTTT. The chain employs TRBV12-3 or TRBV12-4 and TRBJ1-3; D is undetermined. Deletions cut 0 bases from V and 0 bases from J, with 9 bases between. The CDR3 covers 16 residues.

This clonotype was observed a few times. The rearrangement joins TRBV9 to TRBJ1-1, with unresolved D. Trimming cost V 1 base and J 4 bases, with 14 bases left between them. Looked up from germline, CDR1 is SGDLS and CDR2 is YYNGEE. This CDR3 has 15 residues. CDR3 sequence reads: CASSVPPGGSTEAFF. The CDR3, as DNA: TGTGCCAGCAGCGTACCGCCTGGTGGGAGCACTGAAGCTTTCTTT.

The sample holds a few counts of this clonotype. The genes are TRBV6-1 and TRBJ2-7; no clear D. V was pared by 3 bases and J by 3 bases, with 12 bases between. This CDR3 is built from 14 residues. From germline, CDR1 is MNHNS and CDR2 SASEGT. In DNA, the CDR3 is TGTGCCAGCAGTGAGTCAGGAGCCGACTACGAGCAGTACTTC. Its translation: CASSESGADYEQYF.

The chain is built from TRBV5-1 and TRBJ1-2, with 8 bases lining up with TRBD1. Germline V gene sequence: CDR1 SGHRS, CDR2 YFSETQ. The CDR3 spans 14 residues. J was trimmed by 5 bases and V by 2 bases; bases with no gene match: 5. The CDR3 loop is CASSFQGAWYGYTF. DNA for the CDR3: TGCGCCAGCAGCTTCCAGGGGGCCTGGTATGGCTACACCTTC.

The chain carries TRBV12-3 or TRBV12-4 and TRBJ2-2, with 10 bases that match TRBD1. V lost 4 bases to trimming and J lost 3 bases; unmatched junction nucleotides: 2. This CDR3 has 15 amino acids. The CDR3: CASSSGTGDTGELFF. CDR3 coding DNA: TGTGCCAGCAGTTCCGGGACAGGGGACACCGGGGAGCTGTTTTTT.

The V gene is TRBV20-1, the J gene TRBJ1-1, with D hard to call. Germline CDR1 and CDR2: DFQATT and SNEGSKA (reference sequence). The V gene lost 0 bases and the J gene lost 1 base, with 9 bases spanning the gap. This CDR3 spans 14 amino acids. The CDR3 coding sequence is TGCAGTGCTAGAGATTTGTCCCGGAACACTGAAGCTTTCTTT. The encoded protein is CSARDLSRNTEAFF.